This TCR beta chain appears in the sequencing data of a study of cytomegalovirus exposure and HLA in healthy donors. On the study more broadly: A preliminary data release comprised approximately 85 million unique TCRs obtained from HLA-typed donors. The study, taken as a whole, reports: The study recorded 150 to 200 TCR beta chains that were cytomegalovirus-associated. Reports indicate that TCR beta sequences accurately predicted the HLA-A and HLA-B alleles of most subjects. Segments of the TCR beta V type were, in most cases, productive about 87% or about 30% of the time in an earlier analysis.

V was pared by 7 bases and J by 8 bases, with 7 bases of the junction left unmatched. CDR3 length equals 14 residues. In germline, CDR1 is MNHEY, CDR2 SVGAGI. Notes on this clone: The antigen remains undetermined.

The PCR contained 60 Vbeta and 13 Jbeta primers. Data came from immunoSEQ multiplex PCR; TCRdb stores just in-frame clones and leaves some out. The sample lists about 140,000 clones; about 75% were seen once. Sequenced input: PBMCs. The V call is TRBV6-5, the J call TRBJ1-4; 10 nucleotides align to TRBD1. The origin of this receptor is a young woman in good health and CMV-seronegative. CDR3 region: CASTTGQGYEKLFF. CDR3 coding DNA: TGTGCCAGCACTACGGGACAGGGGTACGAAAAACTGTTTTTT.